This note documents a single T cell receptor beta chain sequence. Its matching antigen is unknown. This sample is drawn from a study of CD8 T cells in Susac syndrome. Study at large: Each patient with Susac syndrome, at the time of blood draw, was therapy-naive, on corticosteroids, or on intravenous immunoglobulin alone. Study-wide findings and caveats: Susac-specific public clones numbered 15 to 20 in total CD8+ repertoires (and 5 or 6 in CD8+ TEMRA repertoires). The study found that Susac CD8+ clonal expansion peaked in TEMRA cells and active patients.

Random-hexamer reverse transcription was applied to about 0.5 to 1 ug RNA. TCRdb re-called the immunoSEQ multiplex PCR reads with MiXCR, one entry per CDR3 protein. The sample gives roughly 130,000 distinct CDR3 sequences, 90% to 95% of which show up once; around 0.27% is in the top ten. Between the trimmed V and J ends, which lost 2 bases and 0 bases, there was a span of 5 bases. CDR1 and CDR2 from the germline V gene are GTSNPN and SVGIG (reference sequence). This CDR3 contains 12 residues. V is TRBV30 and J is TRBJ2-7; D unresolved. The origin of this receptor is a human donor with Susac syndrome. Sequencing input: CD8+ T cells from PBMCs. The CDR3 sequence: CAWSPGSYEQYF. The DNA of the CDR3 is TGTGCCTGGAGTCCCGGCTCCTACGAGCAGTACTTC.